The rows below give T cell receptor beta chains drawn from one sample of a study of beta chain features in type 1 diabetes. Sequencing was performed with immunoSEQ multiplex PCR; in TCRdb, only in-frame clones are kept and a portion is missing. The sample includes under 400,000 clones, around 12% of them seen just once. Sequencing was performed on naive CD4+ T cells from blood. The receptors stem from a man aged 18 to 29 in good health. CDR3s include the opening cysteine and the closing phenylalanine or tryptophan. A D gene is named only where the DNA matches it firmly. Clone size, where shown, is once, few, many, or a class for clones that have expanded.

CDR3aa	CDR3nt	v_gene	j_gene	abundance	d_gene
CASSALAGGSYEQYF	TGTGCCAGCAGCGCACTAGCGGGGGGCTCCTACGAGCAGTACTTC	TRBV9	TRBJ2-7	few	TRBD2
CARGQARSTDTQYF	TGTGCCAGAGGACAGGCTCGTAGCACAGATACGCAGTATTTT	TRBV2	TRBJ2-3	.	TRBD1
CASSYSGQGSLGELFF	TGTGCCAGCAGTTACTCCGGGCAGGGGAGTTTAGGGGAGCTGTTTTTT	TRBV6-5	TRBJ2-2	.	.
CASSFQAANYGYTF	TGCGCCAGCAGCTTCCAGGCCGCGAACTATGGCTACACCTTC	TRBV5-1	TRBJ1-2	.	.
CAWSLRQGDGEKLFF	TGTGCCTGGAGCTTGAGACAGGGTGATGGGGAAAAACTGTTTTTT	TRBV30	TRBJ1-4	few	TRBD1
CASTARLQGSSAFF	TGTGCCAGCACCGCAAGGCTCCAGGGTAGTTCAGCTTTCTTT	TRBV7-8	TRBJ1-1	.	.
CASSEVRSVRNHPQHF	TGTGCCAGCAGTGAAGTTCGTTCAGTACGCAATCATCCCCAGCATTTT	TRBV2	TRBJ1-5	.	.
CASSLAGGIYNEQFF	TGTGCCAGCAGTCTAGCGGGAGGGATCTACAATGAGCAGTTCTTC	TRBV6-1	TRBJ2-1	.	TRBD2
CASSFDGGTYEQYF	TGCGCCAGCAGCTTTGACGGAGGAACCTACGAGCAGTACTTC	TRBV5-1	TRBJ2-7	.	.
CASTPGYQETQYF	TGTGCCAGTACGCCAGGATACCAAGAGACCCAGTACTTC	TRBV6-6	TRBJ2-5	few	.
CASSLWGTETQYF	TGTGCCAGCAGTTTATGGGGCACAGAGACCCAGTACTTC	TRBV27	TRBJ2-5	.	.
CASSPAGYSYNEQFF	TGTGCCAGCAGCCCCGCGGGCTACTCCTACAATGAGCAGTTCTTC	TRBV4-2	TRBJ2-1	few	.
CASSLQGLDGYTF	TGTGCCAGCAGTTTGCAGGGGTTGGATGGCTACACCTTC	TRBV6-6	TRBJ1-2	.	.
CASSLAGFVGTGELFF	TGTGCCAGCAGCCTCGCGGGCTTTGTGGGGACCGGGGAGCTGTTTTTT	TRBV14	TRBJ2-2	.	.
CASRTGQGVRTEAFF	TGTGCCAGCAGGACGGGACAGGGAGTTCGGACTGAAGCTTTCTTT	TRBV5-6	TRBJ1-1	.	TRBD1
CASSSGSTEAFF	TGTGCCAGCAGTTCCGGGAGCACTGAAGCTTTCTTT	TRBV28	TRBJ1-1	.	.
CASSQDRGQGTGGRYNEQFF	TGTGCCAGCAGCCAAGACCGAGGACAGGGTACGGGCGGCCGTTACAATGAGCAGTTCTTC	TRBV4-2	TRBJ2-1	few	TRBD1
CASSLAHSGANVLTF	TGCGCCAGCAGCTTGGCCCATTCTGGGGCCAACGTCCTGACTTTC	TRBV5-1	TRBJ2-6	.	.
CASSRSLLSGLSNEQFF	TGCGCCAGCAGCCGTAGTCTTCTTTCGGGGTTATCCAATGAGCAGTTCTTC	TRBV4-3	TRBJ2-1	few	.
CASSLGTGPNTGELFF	TGTGCCAGCAGCTTAGGGACAGGCCCGAACACCGGGGAGCTGTTTTTT	TRBV7-3	TRBJ2-2	.	TRBD1
CATAVGGMSSGANVLTF	TGTGCCACCGCCGTGGGGGGAATGAGCTCTGGGGCCAACGTCCTGACTTTC	TRBV10-3	TRBJ2-6	few	.
CASSYTGINTQYF	TGTGCCAGTAGCTATACAGGGATAAATACGCAGTATTTT	TRBV19	TRBJ2-3	.	.
CSVDYAGEQYF	TGCAGTGTCGATTATGCGGGCGAGCAGTACTTC	TRBV20-1	TRBJ2-7	.	.
CASSLQETTYGYTF	TGTGCCAGCAGCTTACAAGAGACAACCTATGGCTACACCTTC	TRBV7-2	TRBJ1-2	.	.
CASALGGFDGYTF	TGCGCCAGCGCCCTGGGGGGGTTTGATGGCTACACCTTC	TRBV5-1	TRBJ1-2	.	.
CASSVSADLFANTGELFF	TGTGCCAGCAGCGTTTCAGCGGATCTTTTCGCGAACACCGGGGAGCTGTTTTTT	TRBV9	TRBJ2-2	.	.
CASSLGGGGSYNEQFF	TGCGCCAGCAGCTTGGGAGGGGGCGGGTCCTACAATGAGCAGTTCTTC	TRBV5-1	TRBJ2-1	.	TRBD1
CASSDSSSYEQYF	TGTGCCAGCAGCGACAGCAGCTCCTACGAGCAGTACTTC	TRBV6-6	TRBJ2-7	few	.
CATSRKYLGLRYF	TGTGCCACCAGCAGAAAATATTTGGGACTTAGGTACTTC	TRBV15	TRBJ2-4	.	.
CASSPGLAGSHEQYF	TGTGCCAGCTCACCGGGACTAGCGGGGTCCCACGAGCAGTACTTC	TRBV18	TRBJ2-7	few	TRBD2
CASSQESRFEQYF	TGCGCCAGCAGCCAAGAAAGCCGTTTCGAGCAGTACTTC	TRBV4-3	TRBJ2-7	.	.
CAIRPGTGLYEQYF	TGTGCCATCAGGCCCGGGACAGGGTTATACGAGCAGTACTTC	TRBV10-3	TRBJ2-7	few	TRBD1
CASSVRDSQPQHF	TGTGCCAGCAGTGTCCGGGACTCCCAGCCCCAGCATTTT	TRBV6-1	TRBJ1-5	.	.
CASSPGLAGGDTQYF	TGCGCCAGCAGTCCAGGACTAGCGGGAGGAGATACGCAGTATTTT	TRBV7-9	TRBJ2-3	few	TRBD2
CASSFRGAGTDTQYF	TGTGCCAGCAGCTTCCGTGGAGCCGGCACAGATACGCAGTATTTT	TRBV11-2	TRBJ2-3	few	.
CASSLEGAYYGYTF	TGTGCCAGCAGCCTTGAAGGGGCCTACTATGGCTACACCTTC	TRBV7-2	TRBJ1-2	.	.
CASSPRGLAGGRNEQFF	TGTGCCAGCAGTCCGCGAGGACTAGCGGGAGGGAGGAATGAGCAGTTCTTC	TRBV7-9	TRBJ2-1	few	TRBD2
CASSIPTSGRLNEQFF	TGTGCCAGCAGTATTCCCACTAGCGGGAGGCTCAATGAGCAGTTCTTC	TRBV25-1	TRBJ2-1	.	TRBD2